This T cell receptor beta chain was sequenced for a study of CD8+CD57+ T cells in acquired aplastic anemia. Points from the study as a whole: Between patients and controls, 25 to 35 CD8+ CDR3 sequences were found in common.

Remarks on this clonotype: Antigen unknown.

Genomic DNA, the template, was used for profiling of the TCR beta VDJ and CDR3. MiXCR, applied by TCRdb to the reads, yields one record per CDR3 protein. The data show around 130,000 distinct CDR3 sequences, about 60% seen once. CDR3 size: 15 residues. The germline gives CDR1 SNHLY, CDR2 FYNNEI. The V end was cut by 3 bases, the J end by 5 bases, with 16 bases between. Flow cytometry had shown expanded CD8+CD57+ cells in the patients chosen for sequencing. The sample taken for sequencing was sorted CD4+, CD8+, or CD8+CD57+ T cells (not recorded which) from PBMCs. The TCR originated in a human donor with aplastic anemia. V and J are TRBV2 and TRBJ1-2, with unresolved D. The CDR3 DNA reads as TGTGCCAGCAGTGATCTCTTAGGGTTGGAATATGGCTACACCTTC. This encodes CASSDLLGLEYGYTF.